This T cell receptor beta chain was identified during a study of blood T cell repertoires in COVID-19. The wider study: The analysed material was cDNA or gDNA that came from T cells, B-cell-depleted T cells, or PBMCs.

Per germline, CDR1 SGHTS and CDR2 YDEGEE. Trimming pared 4 bases from V and 3 bases from J, leaving 13 bases between. The CDR3 is 14 amino acids. This table comes from immunoSEQ multiplex PCR, and its TCRdb copy is limited to in-frame clones, with some not included. The data hold about 73,000 clones, with 65% to 85% observed a single time. This sequence was found in a human donor in a cohort sampled during active COVID-19. This sequence joins TRBV5-8 and TRBJ2-5; the D gene is possibly TRBD2 (5 bases). The sample comprised peripheral blood. The DNA of the CDR3 is TGTGCCAGCAGCGAGAGGGTCTATGAAGAGACCCAGTACTTC. It encodes CASSERVYEETQYF.